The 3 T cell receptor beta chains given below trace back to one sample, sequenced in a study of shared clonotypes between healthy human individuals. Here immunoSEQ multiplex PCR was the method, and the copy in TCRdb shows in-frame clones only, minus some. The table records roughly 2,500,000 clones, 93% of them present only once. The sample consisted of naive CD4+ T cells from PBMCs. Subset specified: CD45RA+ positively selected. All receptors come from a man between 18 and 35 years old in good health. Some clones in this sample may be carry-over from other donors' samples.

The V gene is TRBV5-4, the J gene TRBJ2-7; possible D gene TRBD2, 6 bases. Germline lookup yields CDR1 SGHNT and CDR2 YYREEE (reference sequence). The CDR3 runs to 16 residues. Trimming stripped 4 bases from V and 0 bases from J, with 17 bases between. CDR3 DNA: TGTGCCAGCAGCCCCGCGACTAGTCCCAGCTCCTACGAGCAGTACTTC. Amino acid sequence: CASSPATSPSSYEQYF.

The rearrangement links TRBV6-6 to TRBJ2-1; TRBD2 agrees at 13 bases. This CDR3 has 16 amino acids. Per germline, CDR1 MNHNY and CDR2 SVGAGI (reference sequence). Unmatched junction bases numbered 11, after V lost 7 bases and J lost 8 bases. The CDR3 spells CASTHGGTSGTHEQFF. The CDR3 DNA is TGTGCCAGCACCCACGGCGGGACTAGCGGGACCCATGAGCAGTTCTTC.

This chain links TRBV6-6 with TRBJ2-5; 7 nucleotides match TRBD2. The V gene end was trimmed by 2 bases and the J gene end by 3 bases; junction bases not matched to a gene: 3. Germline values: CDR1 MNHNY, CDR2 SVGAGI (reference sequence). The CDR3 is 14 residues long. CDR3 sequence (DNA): TGTGCCAGCAGTTACAGGCTAGCGGAAGAGACCCAGTACTTC. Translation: CASSYRLAEETQYF.